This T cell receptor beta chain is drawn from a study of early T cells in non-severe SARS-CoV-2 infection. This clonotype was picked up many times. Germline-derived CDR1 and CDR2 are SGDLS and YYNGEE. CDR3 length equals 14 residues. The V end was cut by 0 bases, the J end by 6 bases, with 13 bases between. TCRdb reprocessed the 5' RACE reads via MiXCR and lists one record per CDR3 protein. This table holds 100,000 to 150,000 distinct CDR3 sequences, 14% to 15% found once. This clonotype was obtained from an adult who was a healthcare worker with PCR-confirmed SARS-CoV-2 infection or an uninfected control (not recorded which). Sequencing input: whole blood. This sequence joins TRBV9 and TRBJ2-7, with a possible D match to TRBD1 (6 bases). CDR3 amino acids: CASSVDKGHTEQYF. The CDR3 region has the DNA TGTGCCAGCAGCGTAGATAAGGGACACACCGAGCAGTACTTC.